This T cell receptor beta chain derives from a study of T cells in women clearing cervical HPV infection. immunoSEQ multiplex PCR used an average of 1200 ng genomic DNA. Produced via immunoSEQ multiplex PCR; TCRdb's table is partial and in-frame only. Its table records tens of thousands of clones. V trimming: 6 bases; J trimming: 4 bases; junction bases outside the gene matches: 5. The CDR3 spans 15 residues. Germline V gene data show CDR1 as SGHDN and CDR2 as FVKESK. Prevalent HPV16 infections were excluded; only incident single HPV16 infections included. Whole-study results and caveats: Associations may precede or follow infection; HPV-specific or memory T cells were not isolated.

A word on this clone: What it binds is not known. The CDR3 end lies 3 residues beyond the end of the read and is filled in from the germline J gene.

The chain uses TRBV14 and TRBJ2-1, with 11 bases matching TRBD2. The receptor's source is a woman between 18 and 70 years old with a cervical HPV16 infection that either progressed to CIN3+ or cleared (not recorded which). Sample: blood buffy coat. This CDR3 is CASRLSGGAYNEQFF. CDR3 bases read: TGTGCCAGCAGACTTAGCGGGGGGGCATACAATGAG.